Each of the 20 T cell receptor beta chains below was sequenced from the same sample in a study of T cell repertoires in cytomegalovirus infection. TCRdb passed the reads through MiXCR, listing each CDR3 protein once. The sample lists more than 650,000 distinct CDR3 sequences; 35% were seen once. The source material was PBMCs. The receptors derive from a human donor in good health (CMV status not recorded). Some clones in this sample may be carry-over from other donors' samples.

This clonotype appeared a few times. The chain recombines TRBV28 with TRBJ1-3; no definite D call. There are 11 residues in the CDR3. The germline CDR1 and CDR2 sequences are MDHEN and SYDVKM. V was cut by 7 bases and J by 4 bases, with 5 bases left in between. For the CDR3, the DNA is TGTGCCAGCATGTCAGGAAACACCATATATTTT. Protein sequence: CASMSGNTIYF.

This clonotype was seen only a few times. J is TRBJ2-3 and V is TRBV24-1; 11 bases map to TRBD2. CDR1 and CDR2 from the germline V gene are KGHDR and SFDVKD. Unmatched junction bases numbered 3, after V lost 3 bases and J lost 5 bases. CDR3 length: 15 amino acids. The CDR3 spells CATSDPGLAVDTQYF. For the CDR3, the DNA is TGTGCCACCAGTGATCCGGGACTAGCGGTAGATACGCAGTATTTT.

The J gene is TRBJ2-2, the V gene TRBV5-4, with D tentatively TRBD1 (7 bases). With 0 bases removed from V and 3 bases from J, the gap between germline ends came to 18 bases. The CDR3 consists of 18 residues. Germline assignment: CDR1 SGHNT and CDR2 YYREEE (reference sequence). The CDR3 region is CASSLGVRRGRDTGELFF. In nucleotides, the CDR3 is TGTGCCAGCAGCTTGGGAGTGCGGAGGGGGCGAGACACCGGGGAGCTGTTTTTT. Based on the CDR3 plus reference TRBV5-4 and TRBJ2-2, the full variable domain is ETGVTQSPTHLIKTRGQQVTLRCSSQSGHNTVSWYQQALGQGPQFIFQYYREEENGRGNFPPRFSGLQFPNYSSELNVNALELDDSALYLCASSLGVRRGRDTGELFFGEGSRLTVL.

This chain connects TRBV12-3 or TRBV12-4 to TRBJ2-4, with D unclear. The V end was cut by 8 bases, the J end by 6 bases, with 14 bases between. This CDR3 comprises 13 residues. Here the CDR3 reads CASGSTGRNIQYF. CDR3 DNA: TGTGCCAGCGGCTCTACCGGACGAAACATTCAGTACTTC.

V is TRBV6-6 and J is TRBJ1-1; D perhaps matches TRBD1 (5 bases). Trimming left V 6 bases short and J 3 bases short, with 11 bases between. CDR1 is MNHNY and CDR2 is SVGAGI in the germline V gene (reference sequence). This CDR3 is 13 amino acids long. This chain's CDR3 is CASSRDPDTEAFF. The CDR3 bases are TGTGCCAGCAGCCGGGACCCGGACACTGAAGCTTTCTTT.

This clonotype has more than one count but fewer than ten. V usage is TRBV20-1 and J usage is TRBJ2-5; maybe TRBD1 (7 bases). This CDR3 is 15 amino acids long. V lost 3 bases and J lost 2, with 16 bases in between. The V gene's germline CDR1 is DFQATT and CDR2 SNEGSKA (reference sequence). The CDR3 DNA reads TGCAGTGCTAGGCGGGGACAGACAAAGCAAGAGACCCAGTACTTC. Protein product: CSARRGQTKQETQYF.

The chain has TRBV5-6 and TRBJ2-7, with 7 bases matching TRBD2. CDR3 length: 14 residues. CDR1 is SGHDT, CDR2 YYEEEE, per germline. V gave up 3 bases and J gave up 6 bases; unmatched junction bases: 9. The CDR3 nucleotides read TGTGCCAGCAGCTCGCTATTATGGGGGGGCGAGCAGTACTTC. As protein: CASSSLLWGGEQYF.

Here the CDR3 DNA reads TGTGCCACGCAGTCCGGGACTAGCGGAAACTACGAGCAGTACTTC. This gives the protein CATQSGTSGNYEQYF. The rearrangement links TRBV6-6 to TRBJ2-7; TRBD2 agrees at 11 bases. From germline, CDR1 is MNHNY and CDR2 SVGAGI (reference sequence). CDR3 length: 15 residues. V dropped 10 bases and J dropped 3; count of bases not matched to a gene: 11.

There are a few counts of this clonotype. V gene TRBV23-1 combines with J gene TRBJ2-4; 9 bases fit TRBD1. TRBV23-1 is designated an ORF whose function remains uncertain. The CDR3 extends over 20 amino acids. J was trimmed by 1 base and V by 0 bases; bases with no gene match: 13. The CDR3: CASSQSSGTGKRRAKNIQYF. CDR3 nucleotide sequence: TGCGCCAGCAGTCAATCGTCCGGGACAGGGAAGAGGAGGGCCAAAAACATTCAGTACTTC.

This clonotype was seen ten or more times. The chain has TRBV20-1 and TRBJ1-5; no firm D call. The length of the CDR3 is 13 residues. Trimming took 6 bases from V and 6 from J, leaving 15 bases between them. Germline V gene data show CDR1 as DFQATT and CDR2 as SNEGSKA (reference sequence). CDR3 nucleotides: TGCAGTGCCCTTAGGGCAGTTGGTCAGCCCCAGCATTTT. It specifies CSALRAVGQPQHF.

This clonotype occurred a few times. The genes are TRBV7-2 and TRBJ2-1, with 13 nucleotides matching TRBD2. V dropped 5 bases and J dropped 5; count of bases not matched to a gene: 6. CDR3 length equals 16 residues. CDR1 is SGHTA and CDR2 is FQGNSA in the germline V gene. CDR3 in DNA: TGTGCCAGCAGCCCAGGACTAGCGGGAGCCCACAATGAGCAGTTCTTC. Translating it yields CASSPGLAGAHNEQFF. The whole variable domain, filled in from reference TRBV7-2 and TRBJ2-1, reads GAGVSQSPSNKVTEKGKDVELRCDPISGHTALYWYRQSLGQGLEFLIYFQGNSAPDKSGLPSDRFSAERTGGSVSTLTIQRTQQEDSAVYLCASSPGLAGAHNEQFFGPGTRLTVL.

In its sample, this clonotype was seen a few times. The chain uses TRBV3-1 and TRBJ1-2; 7 bases are a match to TRBD1. The CDR3 is 12 residues long. CDR1 and CDR2 from the germline V gene are LGHDT and YNNKEL (reference sequence). Trimming at V came to 4 bases and at J to 10 bases, leaving 6 bases not matched to a gene. In DNA, the CDR3 is TGTGCCAGCAGCCGGCAAGACAGGGACTACACCTTC. Residues: CASSRQDRDYTF.

The CDR3 is CASSLPPATDTQYF. The CDR3 DNA reads TGTGCCAGCAGCTTACCTCCCGCGACAGATACGCAGTATTTT. The chain joins TRBV7-2 to TRBJ2-3; unclear D gene. Germline V gene sequence: CDR1 SGHTA, CDR2 FQGNSA. This CDR3 is built from 14 residues. V lost 2 bases, J lost 3 bases, and 9 bases lay in between.

The chain combines TRBV5-6 with TRBJ1-5; D is uncertain. This CDR3 region has 16 residues. Per germline, CDR1 SGHDT and CDR2 YYEEEE. V lost 0 bases and J 2 bases, leaving 12 bases between the germline ends. The CDR3 DNA reads as TGTGCCAGCAGCTTGGCCTCCGGGATTGGCAATCAGCCCCAGCATTTT. Protein product: CASSLASGIGNQPQHF.

As regards this clonotype: This may be a read error, as it is one base from a much larger clone. CDR3 amino acids: CASSSFNQPQHF. The CDR3 coding sequence is TGTGCCAGCAGCTCCTTCAATCAGCCCCAGCATTTT. The chain is built from TRBV7-2 and TRBJ1-5; D gene ambiguous. The germline gives CDR1 SGHTA, CDR2 FQGNSA. V was cut by 4 bases and J by 3 bases, with 4 bases left in between. This CDR3 has 12 amino acids.

This clonotype has only a few counts. The chain is built from TRBV25-1 and TRBJ2-5; D is perhaps TRBD1 or TRBD2 (5 bases each). Trimming stripped 8 bases from V and 3 bases from J, with 19 bases between. Germline V gene sequence: CDR1 MGHDK, CDR2 SYGVNS. The CDR3 has 15 amino acids. This chain's CDR3 is CASSSAVGVEETQYF. The CDR3 DNA is TGTGCCAGCTCCTCCGCGGTGGGGGTAGAAGAGACCCAGTACTTC.

The chain's CDR3 is CAIREGQLNTEAFF. CDR3 bases: TGTGCCATCAGAGAGGGACAGCTGAACACTGAAGCTTTCTTT. The chain joins TRBV10-3 to TRBJ1-1, with 7 nucleotides matching TRBD1. The J segment lost 0 bases and the V segment lost 6 bases, leaving 4 bases of the junction unmatched. The CDR3 extends over 14 amino acids. CDR1 and CDR2 (germline): ENHRY, SYGVKD.

This clonotype is a singleton in its sample. The chain carries TRBV5-4 and TRBJ1-3, with 7 bases identical to TRBD1. Per the germline V gene, CDR1 is SGHNT and CDR2 is YYREEE (reference sequence). CDR3 size: 16 residues. The trim removed 4 bases at V and 0 bases at J, leaving 7 bases unmatched. The CDR3 coding sequence is TGTGCCAGCAGCCAGGACAGGAGCTTCTCTGGAAACACCATATATTTT. Translating gives CASSQDRSFSGNTIYF.

The CDR3 DNA reads as TGCAGTGCCACCCCCGTAGCCGTCAAAAACATTCAGTACTTC. It translates to CSATPVAVKNIQYF. This chain connects TRBV20-1 to TRBJ2-4, with D uncertain. The CDR3 runs to 14 residues. Deletions cut 6 bases from V and 3 bases from J, with 15 bases between. The germline gives CDR1 DFQATT, CDR2 SNEGSKA (reference sequence).

This clonotype was observed a few times. The genes are TRBV7-9 and TRBJ2-5; D is uncertain. With 2 bases removed from V and 4 bases from J, the gap between germline ends came to 11 bases. Germline V gene sequence: CDR1 SEHNR, CDR2 FQNEAQ (reference sequence). The CDR3 extends over 14 amino acids. The CDR3 spells CASSLLLESETQYF. CDR3 DNA: TGTGCCAGCAGCTTACTATTAGAGTCAGAGACCCAGTACTTC.